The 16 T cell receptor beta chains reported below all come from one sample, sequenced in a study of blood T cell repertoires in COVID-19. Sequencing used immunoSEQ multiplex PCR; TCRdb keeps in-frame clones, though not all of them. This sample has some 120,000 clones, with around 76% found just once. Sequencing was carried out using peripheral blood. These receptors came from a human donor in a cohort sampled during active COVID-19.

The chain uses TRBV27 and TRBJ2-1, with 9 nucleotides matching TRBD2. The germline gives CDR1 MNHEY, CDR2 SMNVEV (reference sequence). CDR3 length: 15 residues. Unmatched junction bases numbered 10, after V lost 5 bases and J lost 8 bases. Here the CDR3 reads CASSPPGLARDEQFF. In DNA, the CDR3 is TGTGCCAGCAGTCCTCCGGGACTAGCACGCGATGAGCAGTTCTTC.

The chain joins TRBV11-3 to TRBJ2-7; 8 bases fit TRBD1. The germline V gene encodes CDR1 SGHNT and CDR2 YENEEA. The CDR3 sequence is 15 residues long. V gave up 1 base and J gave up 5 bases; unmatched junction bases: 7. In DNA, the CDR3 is TGTGCCAGCAGCTTAGGAGGGCAGGGGGCTGACGAGCAGTACTTC. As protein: CASSLGGQGADEQYF.

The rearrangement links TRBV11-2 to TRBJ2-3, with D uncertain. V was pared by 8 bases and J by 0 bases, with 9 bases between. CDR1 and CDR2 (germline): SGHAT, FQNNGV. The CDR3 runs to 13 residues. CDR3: CASGKTSTDTQYF. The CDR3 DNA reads TGTGCCAGCGGTAAAACTAGCACAGATACGCAGTATTTT.

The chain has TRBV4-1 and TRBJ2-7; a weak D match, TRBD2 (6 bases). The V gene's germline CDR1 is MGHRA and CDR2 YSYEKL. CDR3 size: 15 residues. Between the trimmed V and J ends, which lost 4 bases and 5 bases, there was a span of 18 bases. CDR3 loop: CASSPRGGVVHEQYF. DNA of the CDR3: TGCGCCAGCAGCCCCCGCGGAGGGGTGGTTCACGAGCAGTACTTC.

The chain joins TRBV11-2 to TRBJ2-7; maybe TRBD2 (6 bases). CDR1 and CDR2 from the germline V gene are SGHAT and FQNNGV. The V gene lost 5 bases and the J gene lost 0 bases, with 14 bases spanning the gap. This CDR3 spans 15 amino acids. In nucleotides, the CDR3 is TGTGCCAGCAGCCGATCTAGCGTTAACTCCTACGAGCAGTACTTC. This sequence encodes CASSRSSVNSYEQYF.

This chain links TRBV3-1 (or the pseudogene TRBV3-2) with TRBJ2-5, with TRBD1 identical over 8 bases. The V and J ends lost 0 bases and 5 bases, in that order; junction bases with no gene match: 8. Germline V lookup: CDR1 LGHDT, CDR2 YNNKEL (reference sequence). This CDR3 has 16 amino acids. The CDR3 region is CASSQDKRTGMETQYF. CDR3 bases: TGTGCCAGCAGCCAAGATAAGCGGACAGGGATGGAGACCCAGTACTTC.

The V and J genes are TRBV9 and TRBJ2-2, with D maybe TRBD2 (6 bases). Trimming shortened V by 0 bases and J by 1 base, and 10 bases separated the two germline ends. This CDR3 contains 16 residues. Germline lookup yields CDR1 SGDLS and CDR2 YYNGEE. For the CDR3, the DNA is TGTGCCAGCAGCGTAGGCAGCGGGTTGAACACCGGGGAGCTGTTTTTT. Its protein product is CASSVGSGLNTGELFF.

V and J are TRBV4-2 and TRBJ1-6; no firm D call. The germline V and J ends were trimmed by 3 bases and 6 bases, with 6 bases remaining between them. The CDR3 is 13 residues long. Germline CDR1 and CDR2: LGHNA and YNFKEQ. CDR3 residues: CASSQRSNSPLHF. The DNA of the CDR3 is TGTGCCAGCAGCCAGCGTAGTAATTCACCCCTCCACTTT.

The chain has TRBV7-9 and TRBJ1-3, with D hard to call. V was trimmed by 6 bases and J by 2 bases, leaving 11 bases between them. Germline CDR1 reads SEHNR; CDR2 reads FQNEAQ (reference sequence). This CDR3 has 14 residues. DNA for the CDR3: TGTGCCAGCAGTTACGACTTTGCTGGAAACACCATATATTTT. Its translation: CASSYDFAGNTIYF. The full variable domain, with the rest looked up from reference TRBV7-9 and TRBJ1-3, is DTGVSQNPRHKITKRGQNVTFRCDPISEHNRLYWYRQTLGQGPEFLTYFQNEAQLEKSRLLSDRFSAERPKGSFSTLEIQRTEQGDSAMYLCASSYDFAGNTIYFGEGSWLTVV.

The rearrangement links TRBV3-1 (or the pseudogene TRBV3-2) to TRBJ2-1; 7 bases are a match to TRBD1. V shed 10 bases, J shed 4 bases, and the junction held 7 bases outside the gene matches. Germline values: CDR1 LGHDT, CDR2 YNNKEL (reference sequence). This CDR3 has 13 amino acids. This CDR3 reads CATRGLLYNEQFF. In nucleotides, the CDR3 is TGTGCCACTAGGGGGCTCCTATACAATGAGCAGTTCTTC.

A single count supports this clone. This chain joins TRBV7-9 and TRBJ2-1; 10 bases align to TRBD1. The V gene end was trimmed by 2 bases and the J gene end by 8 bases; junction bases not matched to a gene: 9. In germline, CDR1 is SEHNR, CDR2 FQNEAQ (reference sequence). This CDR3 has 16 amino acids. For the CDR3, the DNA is TGTGCCAGCAGCTTAATCGGACAGGGGGTCTTCTATGAGCAGTTCTTC. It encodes CASSLIGQGVFYEQFF.

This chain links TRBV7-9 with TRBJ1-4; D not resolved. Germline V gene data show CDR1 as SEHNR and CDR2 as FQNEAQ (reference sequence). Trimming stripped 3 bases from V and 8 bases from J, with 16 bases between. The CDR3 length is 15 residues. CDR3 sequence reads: CASSLREIPGEKLFF. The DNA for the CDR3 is TGTGCCAGCAGCTTGAGGGAGATCCCAGGCGAAAAACTGTTTTTT.

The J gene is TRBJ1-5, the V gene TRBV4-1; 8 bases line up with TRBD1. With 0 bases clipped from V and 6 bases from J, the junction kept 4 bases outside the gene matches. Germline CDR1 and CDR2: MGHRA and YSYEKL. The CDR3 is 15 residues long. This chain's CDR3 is CASSQDGTGRQPQHF. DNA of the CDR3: TGCGCCAGCAGCCAAGACGGGACAGGACGTCAGCCCCAGCATTTT.

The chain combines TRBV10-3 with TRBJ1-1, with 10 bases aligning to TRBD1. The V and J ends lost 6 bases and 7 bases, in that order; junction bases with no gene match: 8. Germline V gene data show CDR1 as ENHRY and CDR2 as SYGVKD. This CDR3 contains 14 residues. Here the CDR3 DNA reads TGTGCCATCAGCGAGACAGGGGGCACAGTTGAAGCTTTCTTT. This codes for CAISETGGTVEAFF.

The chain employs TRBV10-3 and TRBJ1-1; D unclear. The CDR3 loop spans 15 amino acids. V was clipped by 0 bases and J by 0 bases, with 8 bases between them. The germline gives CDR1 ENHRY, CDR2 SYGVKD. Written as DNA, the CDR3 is TGTGCCATCAGTGAGTCCCAGAACATGAACACTGAAGCTTTCTTT. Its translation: CAISESQNMNTEAFF.

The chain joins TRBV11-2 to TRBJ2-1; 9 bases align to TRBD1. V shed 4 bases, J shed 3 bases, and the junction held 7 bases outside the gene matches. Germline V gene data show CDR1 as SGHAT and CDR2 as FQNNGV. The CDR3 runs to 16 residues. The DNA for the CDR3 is TGTGCCAGCAGCTCTAGTGGGACAGGGTACTACAATGAGCAGTTCTTC. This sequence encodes CASSSSGTGYYNEQFF.